The 13 T cell receptor beta chains below were found in one sample sequenced in a study of OX40 agonist ivuxolimab in advanced cancers. Some clones are missing from TCRdb's copy, which holds only in-frame ones; the method was immunoSEQ multiplex PCR. The sample records approximately 100,000 clones, around 90% being singletons. Sample: CD4+ or CD8+ T cells sorted from blood, taken in a trial of the OX40 agonist ivuxolimab. These receptors were collected from an adult with an advanced solid tumor such as melanoma, head and neck, liver or kidney cancer.

The chain is built from TRBV18 and TRBJ1-2; D not certain. CDR3 length: 15 amino acids. The V gene's germline CDR1 is KGHSH and CDR2 LQKENI. Deletions cut 6 bases from V and 5 bases from J, with 19 bases between. CDR3 protein: CASSPPRAEVYGYTF. The CDR3 nucleotides are TGTGCCAGCTCTCCCCCCCGGGCAGAAGTTTATGGCTACACCTTC.

The V gene is TRBV30, the J gene TRBJ1-1; D may be TRBD1 (6 bases). Trimming removed 3 bases from V and 4 bases from J, with 18 bases in between. The CDR3 has 15 amino acids. Germline V lookup: CDR1 GTSNPN, CDR2 SVGIG (reference sequence). The CDR3 DNA follows: TGTGCCTGGAGGGCCTACACAGGGAGCGGCACTGAAGCTTTCTTT. It yields the protein CAWRAYTGSGTEAFF.

This chain links TRBV6-1 with TRBJ1-2; D may be TRBD1 (6 bases). The ends were cut back, 2 bases at V and 2 bases at J, with 9 bases in the middle. The germline V gene encodes CDR1 MNHNS and CDR2 SASEGT. The CDR3 spans 14 residues. The CDR3 is CASSESGGNYGYTF. The CDR3, as DNA: TGTGCCAGCAGTGAAAGCGGGGGCAACTATGGCTACACCTTC.

The chain joins TRBV2 to TRBJ1-1; weak D call: TRBD1 (6 bases). The CDR3 contains 15 residues. Per the germline V gene, CDR1 is SNHLY and CDR2 is FYNNEI. V was trimmed by 5 bases and J by 3 bases, leaving 16 bases between them. The CDR3 loop is CASSRQTGAYTEAFF. The CDR3 region has the DNA TGTGCCAGCAGTCGTCAGACGGGGGCTTACACTGAAGCTTTCTTT.

CDR3 sequence reads: CASIPATGTGIPGELFF. In DNA form, the CDR3 reads TGTGCCAGTATTCCGGCCACCGGGACAGGGATTCCCGGGGAGCTGTTTTTT. The genes are TRBV19 and TRBJ2-2; TRBD1 matches at 9 bases. J gave up 6 bases and V 7 bases, and 15 bases lay outside the gene matches. This CDR3 comprises 17 residues. Germline V gene data show CDR1 as LNHDA and CDR2 as SQIVND (reference sequence). Combining the CDR3 with reference TRBV19 and TRBJ2-2 gives the whole variable domain DGGITQSPKYLFRKEGQNVTLSCEQNLNHDAMYWYRQDPGQGLRLIYYSQIVNDFQKGDIAEGYSVSREKKESFPLTVTSAQKNPTAFYLCASIPATGTGIPGELFFGEGSRLTVL.

This chain joins TRBV6-1 and TRBJ1-4; D uncertain. Germline assignment: CDR1 MNHNS and CDR2 SASEGT. The CDR3 consists of 11 residues. V was pared by 4 bases and J by 13 bases, with 10 bases between. CDR3 region: CASSAEWGLFF. The CDR3 DNA is TGTGCCAGCAGTGCGGAATGGGGACTGTTTTTT.

The chain is built from TRBV19 and TRBJ2-2; D possibly matches TRBD1 or TRBD2 (5 bases each). The CDR3 is 17 residues long. Germline V gene data show CDR1 as LNHDA and CDR2 as SQIVND (reference sequence). The V and J ends lost 4 bases and 2 bases respectively, with 17 bases between them. The CDR3 loop is CASSSSGTTTNTGELFF. DNA for the CDR3: TGTGCCAGTAGTAGTAGTGGGACCACAACAAACACCGGGGAGCTGTTTTTT.

The V gene is TRBV15, the J gene TRBJ1-1; tentative D call: TRBD1 (6 bases). The CDR3 extends over 17 amino acids. Trimming took off 0 bases at V and 4 bases at J, with 18 bases between the two ends. CDR1 and CDR2 from the germline V gene are LNHNV and YYDKDF (reference sequence). The CDR3 region is CATSRDVPLGAGTEAFF. CDR3 in DNA: TGTGCCACCAGCAGAGATGTTCCTTTGGGGGCGGGCACTGAAGCTTTCTTT.

In its sample, this clone was seen a few times. The chain joins TRBV6-4 to TRBJ2-1, with 10 bases matching TRBD2. CDR1 is MRHNA, CDR2 SNTAGT, per germline. This CDR3 region has 16 residues. Unmatched junction bases numbered 5, after V lost 6 bases and J lost 0 bases. DNA of the CDR3: TGTGCCAGCAGCTTTAGCGGGGGGTTCTCCTACAATGAGCAGTTCTTC. It yields the protein CASSFSGGFSYNEQFF.

This clone has just one count. The rearrangement joins TRBV6-4 to TRBJ1-4; D is uncertain. The V gene's germline CDR1 is MRHNA and CDR2 SNTAGT. V lost 2 bases to trimming and J lost 1 base, with 5 bases between them. CDR3 length equals 14 residues. CDR3 region: CASSDGGTNEKLFF. CDR3 coding DNA: TGTGCCAGCAGTGACGGCGGAACTAATGAAAAACTGTTTTTT.

The chain is built from TRBV6-6 and TRBJ2-7, with 10 bases fitting TRBD1. The CDR3 contains 15 residues. V lost 5 bases and J lost 3; bases outside the gene matches: 7. In germline, CDR1 is MNHNY, CDR2 SVGAGI (reference sequence). CDR3 loop: CASSPTTGGDYEQYF. The CDR3 DNA reads as TGTGCCAGCAGTCCCACGACAGGGGGCGACTACGAGCAGTACTTC.

The chain is built from TRBV14 and TRBJ2-7; D is unresolved. Germline V lookup: CDR1 SGHDN, CDR2 FVKESK. This CDR3 is 12 amino acids long. Trimming took 0 bases from V and 4 from J, leaving 4 bases between them. CDR3 coding DNA: TGTGCCAGCAGCCAAGAGACGTACGAGCAGTACTTC. Its translation is CASSQETYEQYF.

The V call is TRBV6-5, the J call TRBJ2-7; a weak D match, TRBD1 (7 bases). With 4 bases removed from V and 0 bases from J, the gap between germline ends came to 13 bases. This CDR3 is 15 amino acids long. Germline CDR1 MNHEY, CDR2 SVGAGI. CDR3 in amino acids: CASSSSGGNSYEQYF. The CDR3 bases are TGTGCCAGCAGTTCCTCAGGGGGGAACTCCTACGAGCAGTACTTC.